This T cell receptor beta chain was sequenced in a study of OX40 agonist ivuxolimab in advanced cancers. Study overall: Subjects had a mean age of about 60 years, with a range of about 23 to 90; more than 75% were male. Study-wide findings and caveats: At 0.1 to 3.0 mg/kg and by week 6, CD4+ and CD8+ T cells in the blood had expanded clonally. More expanded clones were seen, on average, in CD8+ T cells than in CD4+.

Worth noting for this clone: Antigen unknown.

The germline gives CDR1 SNHLY, CDR2 FYNNEI. The CDR3 is 12 amino acids. V lost 6 bases, J lost 6 bases, and 10 bases lay in between. This table comes from immunoSEQ multiplex PCR, and its TCRdb copy is limited to in-frame clones, with some not included. The data show about 98,000 clones, approximately 90% seen once. The receptor comes from an adult with an advanced solid tumor such as melanoma, head and neck, liver or kidney cancer. The specimen comprised CD4+ or CD8+ T cells sorted from blood, sampled in a trial of the OX40 agonist ivuxolimab. This chain connects TRBV2 to TRBJ2-3, with a weak D call TRBD1 (6 bases). The CDR3 DNA reads as TGTGCCAGCAGCCTCGACAGGGATACGCAGTATTTT. Translated: CASSLDRDTQYF.